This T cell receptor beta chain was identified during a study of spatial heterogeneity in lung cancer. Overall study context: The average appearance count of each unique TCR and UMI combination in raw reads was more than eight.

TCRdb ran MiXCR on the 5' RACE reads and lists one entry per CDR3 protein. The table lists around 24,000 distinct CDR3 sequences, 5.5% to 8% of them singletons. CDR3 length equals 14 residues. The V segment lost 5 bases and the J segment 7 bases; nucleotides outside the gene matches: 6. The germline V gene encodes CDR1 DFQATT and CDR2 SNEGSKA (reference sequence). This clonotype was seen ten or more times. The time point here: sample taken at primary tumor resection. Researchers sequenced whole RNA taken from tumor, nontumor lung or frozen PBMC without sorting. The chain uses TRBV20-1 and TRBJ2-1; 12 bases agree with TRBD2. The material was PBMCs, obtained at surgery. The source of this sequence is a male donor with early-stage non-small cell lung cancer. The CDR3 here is CSALLAGGKNEQFF. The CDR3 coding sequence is TGCAGTGCTCTCCTAGCGGGGGGGAAAAATGAGCAGTTCTTC.